This paragraph covers one TCR beta chain sequence. Only one count was recorded for this clone. Its target antigen remains unknown. Nothing much larger sits one base from this clone, and base qualities are not available. V is cut back by 5 bases and J by 8 bases, with 6 bases in the junction unmatched. The germline V gene encodes CDR1 SGHTA and CDR2 FQGTGA. Including the terminal cysteine and phenylalanine, the CDR3 comprises 14 residues. Only the CDR3 part of the read is kept: 42 bases, read in frame from the first base. The data are from a study of T cell changes during pregnancy in multiple sclerosis (dated by TCRdb to between 2018 and 2020). Study-wide context: Changes in the T cell repertoire over the course of pregnancy were examined in this study in women with multiple sclerosis.

Receptor amplification or capture employed the immunoSEQ multiplex PCR assay. In its TCRdb copy, this immuneACCESS table keeps in-frame sequences only and misses some clones. Where compared with another copy, unresolved V genes explain less than half of these, and the others have no known cause. The table for this sample lists approximately 83,000 clones; 90% to 95% of them were counted only once. The ten largest clonotypes hold 2% to 2.5% of the sample. The clonotype was recovered from a female donor with multiple sclerosis, enrolled in a pregnancy study. The sequence is built from TRBV7-3 and TRBJ2-7; 13 nucleotides in the junction match TRBD2. The sequencing used peripheral blood, collected in the third trimester of pregnancy. The CDR3 loop reads CASSPGLAGEKQYF. The bases are TGTGCCAGCAGCCCCGGACTAGCGGGAGAAAAGCAGTACTTC.